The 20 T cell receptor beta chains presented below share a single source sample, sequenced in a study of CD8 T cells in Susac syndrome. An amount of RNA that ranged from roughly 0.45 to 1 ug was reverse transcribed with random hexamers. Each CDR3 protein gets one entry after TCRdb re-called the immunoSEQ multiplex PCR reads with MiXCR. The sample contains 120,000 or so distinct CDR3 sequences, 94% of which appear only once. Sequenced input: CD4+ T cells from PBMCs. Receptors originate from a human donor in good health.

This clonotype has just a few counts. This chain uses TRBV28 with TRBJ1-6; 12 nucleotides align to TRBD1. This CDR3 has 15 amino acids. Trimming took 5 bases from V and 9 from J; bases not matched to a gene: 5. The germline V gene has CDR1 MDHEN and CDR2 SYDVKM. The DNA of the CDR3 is TGTGCCAGCAGTCCGGGACAGGGGGCAGGTTCACCCCTCCACTTT. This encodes CASSPGQGAGSPLHF. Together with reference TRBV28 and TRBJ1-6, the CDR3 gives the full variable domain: DVKVTQSSRYLVKRTGEKVFLECVQDMDHENMFWYRQDPGLGLRLIYFSYDVKMKEKGDIPEGYSVSREKKERFSLILESASTNQTSMYLCASSPGQGAGSPLHFGNGTRLTVT.

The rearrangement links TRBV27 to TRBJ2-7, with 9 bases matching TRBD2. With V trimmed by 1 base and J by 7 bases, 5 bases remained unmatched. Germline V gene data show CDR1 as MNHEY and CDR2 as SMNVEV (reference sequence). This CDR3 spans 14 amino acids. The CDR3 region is CASSLLTSGIEQYF. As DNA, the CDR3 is TGTGCCAGCAGTTTATTGACTAGCGGCATAGAGCAGTACTTC.

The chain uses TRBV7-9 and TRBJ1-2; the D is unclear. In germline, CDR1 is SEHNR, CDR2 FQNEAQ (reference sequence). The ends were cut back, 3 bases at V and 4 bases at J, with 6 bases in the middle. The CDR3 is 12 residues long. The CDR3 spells CASSFTPYGYTF. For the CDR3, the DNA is TGTGCCAGCAGCTTTACCCCCTATGGCTACACCTTC.

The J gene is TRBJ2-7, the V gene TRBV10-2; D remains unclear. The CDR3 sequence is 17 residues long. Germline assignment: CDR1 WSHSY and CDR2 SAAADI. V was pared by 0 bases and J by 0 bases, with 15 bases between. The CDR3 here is CASSESGLLDGSYEQYF. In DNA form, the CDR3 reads TGCGCCAGCAGTGAGTCGGGTTTACTGGACGGCTCCTACGAGCAGTACTTC.

The CDR3 is CASSSYRGQYEQYF. CDR3 DNA: TGTGCCAGCAGTTCGTACAGGGGCCAGTACGAGCAGTACTTC. This chain uses TRBV6-2 or TRBV6-3 with TRBJ2-7, with TRBD1 matching over 7 bases. The CDR3 is made up of 14 amino acids. V trimming: 4 bases; J trimming: 4 bases; junction bases outside the gene matches: 7. Germline assignment: CDR1 MNHEY and CDR2 SVGEGT.

CDR3: CASSLIGNSPLHF. In nucleotides, the CDR3 is TGTGCCAGCAGTTTAATCGGCAATTCACCCCTCCACTTT. The genes are TRBV27 and TRBJ1-6, with D unresolved. V dropped 2 bases and J dropped 7 bases, with 6 bases sitting between them. The CDR3 contains 13 residues. Germline V CDR1 and CDR2: MNHEY, SMNVEV (reference sequence).

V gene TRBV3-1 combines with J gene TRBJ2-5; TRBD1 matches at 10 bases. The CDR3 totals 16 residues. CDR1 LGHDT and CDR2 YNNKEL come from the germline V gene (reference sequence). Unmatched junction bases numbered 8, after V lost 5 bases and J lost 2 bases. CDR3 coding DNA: TGTGCCAGCAGCGCTAGCCCGGGACAGGGGCAAGAGACCCAGTACTTC. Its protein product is CASSASPGQGQETQYF.

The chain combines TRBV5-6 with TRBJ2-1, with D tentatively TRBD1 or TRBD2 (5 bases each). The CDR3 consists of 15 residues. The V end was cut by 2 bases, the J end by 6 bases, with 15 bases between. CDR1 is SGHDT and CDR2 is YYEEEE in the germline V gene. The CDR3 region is CASSLLPGAVNEQFF. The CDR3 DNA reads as TGTGCCAGCAGCTTACTTCCCGGGGCCGTCAATGAGCAGTTCTTC.

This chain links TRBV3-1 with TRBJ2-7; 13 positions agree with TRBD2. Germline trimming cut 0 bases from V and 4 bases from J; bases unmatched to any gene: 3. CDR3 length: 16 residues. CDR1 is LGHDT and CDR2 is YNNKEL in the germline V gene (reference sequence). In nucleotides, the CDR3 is TGTGCCAGCAGCCAAGATTCGACTAGCGGGAGGTACGAGCAGTACTTC. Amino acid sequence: CASSQDSTSGRYEQYF.

The CDR3 DNA follows: TGTGCCAGCAGCGTAGCGGGAGCGGGGGGAGAGACCCAGTACTTC. It codes for CASSVAGAGGETQYF. The chain has TRBV9 and TRBJ2-5; 9 bases map to TRBD2. This CDR3 region has 15 residues. V shed 0 bases and J 4 bases; nucleotides not matched to a gene: 4. Germline CDR1 SGDLS, CDR2 YYNGEE.

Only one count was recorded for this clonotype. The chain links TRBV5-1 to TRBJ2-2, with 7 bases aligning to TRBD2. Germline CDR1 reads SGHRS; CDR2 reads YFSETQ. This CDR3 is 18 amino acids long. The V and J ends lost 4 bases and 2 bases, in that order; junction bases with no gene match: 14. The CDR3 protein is CASSPSRGLAVNTGELFF. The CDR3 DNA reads TGCGCCAGCAGCCCGAGTAGAGGGCTAGCGGTAAACACCGGGGAGCTGTTTTTT.

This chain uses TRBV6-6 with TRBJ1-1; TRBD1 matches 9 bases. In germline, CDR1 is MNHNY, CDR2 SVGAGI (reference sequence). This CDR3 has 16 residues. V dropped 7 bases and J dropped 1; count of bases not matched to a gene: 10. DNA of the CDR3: TGTGCCAGCACCAAACGGATGGGACAGGGGAACACTGAAGCTTTCTTT. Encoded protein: CASTKRMGQGNTEAFF.

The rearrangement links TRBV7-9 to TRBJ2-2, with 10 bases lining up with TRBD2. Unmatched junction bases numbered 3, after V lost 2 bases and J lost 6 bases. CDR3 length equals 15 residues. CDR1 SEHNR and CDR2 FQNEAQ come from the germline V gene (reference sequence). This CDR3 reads CASSLNSGRAGELFF. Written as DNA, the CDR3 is TGTGCCAGCAGCTTAAACAGCGGGAGGGCCGGGGAGCTGTTTTTT. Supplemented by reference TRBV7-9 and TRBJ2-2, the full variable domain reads DTGVSQNPRHKITKRGQNVTFRCDPISEHNRLYWYRQTLGQGPEFLTYFQNEAQLEKSRLLSDRFSAERPKGSFSTLEIQRTEQGDSAMYLCASSLNSGRAGELFFGEGSRLTVL.

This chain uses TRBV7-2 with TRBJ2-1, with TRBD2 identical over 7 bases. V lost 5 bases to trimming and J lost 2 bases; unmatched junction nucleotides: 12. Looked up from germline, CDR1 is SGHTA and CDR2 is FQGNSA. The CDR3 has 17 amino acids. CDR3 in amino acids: CASSLKGGFNPYNEQFF. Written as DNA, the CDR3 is TGTGCCAGCAGCCTGAAGGGAGGGTTCAACCCCTACAATGAGCAGTTCTTC.

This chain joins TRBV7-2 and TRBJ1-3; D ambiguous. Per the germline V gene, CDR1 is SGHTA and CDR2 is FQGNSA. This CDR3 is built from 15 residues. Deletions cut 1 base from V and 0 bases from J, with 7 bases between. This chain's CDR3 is CASSLGVRSGNTIYF. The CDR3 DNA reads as TGTGCCAGCAGCTTAGGGGTCCGCTCTGGAAACACCATATATTTT.

The CDR3 spells CASTRDRQGNQPQHF. The CDR3 region has the DNA TGTGCCAGTACCAGAGACCGCCAGGGCAATCAGCCCCAGCATTTT. The chain recombines TRBV19 with TRBJ1-5; D uncertain. This CDR3 has 15 residues. V was trimmed by 7 bases and J by 2 bases, leaving 15 bases between them. CDR1 is LNHDA, CDR2 SQIVND, per germline (reference sequence).

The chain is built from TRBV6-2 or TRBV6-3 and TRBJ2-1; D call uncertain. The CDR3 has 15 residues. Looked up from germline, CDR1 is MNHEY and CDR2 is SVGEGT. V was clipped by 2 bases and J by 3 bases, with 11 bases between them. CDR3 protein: CASSYERSLYNEQFF. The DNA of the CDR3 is TGTGCCAGCAGTTACGAACGATCCCTCTACAATGAGCAGTTCTTC.

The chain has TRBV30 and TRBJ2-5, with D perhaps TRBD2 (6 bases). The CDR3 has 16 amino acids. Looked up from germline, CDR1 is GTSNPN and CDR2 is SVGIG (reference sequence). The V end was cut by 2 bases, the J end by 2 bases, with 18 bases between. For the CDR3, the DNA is TGTGCCTGGAGTTTCGGTAGCGGCCGGGCGCAAGAGACCCAGTACTTC. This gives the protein CAWSFGSGRAQETQYF.

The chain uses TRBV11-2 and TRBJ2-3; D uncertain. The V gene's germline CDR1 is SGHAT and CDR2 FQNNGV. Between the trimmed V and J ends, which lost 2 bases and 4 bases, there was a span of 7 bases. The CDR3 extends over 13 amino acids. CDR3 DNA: TGTGCCAGCAGCTTAACAGTGGCAGATACGCAGTATTTT. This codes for CASSLTVADTQYF.

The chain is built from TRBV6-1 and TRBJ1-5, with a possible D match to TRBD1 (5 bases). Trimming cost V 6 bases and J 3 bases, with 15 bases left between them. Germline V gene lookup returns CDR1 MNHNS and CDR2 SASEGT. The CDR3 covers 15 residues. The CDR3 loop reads CASRGPGRNNQPQHF. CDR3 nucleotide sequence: TGTGCCAGCAGGGGACCGGGACGGAACAATCAGCCCCAGCATTTT.